Below, one TCR beta chain is given with its context. The specificity of this receptor is unknown. Qualities for individual bases were not recorded, and no much larger clone is one base off. The source of the sample is a study of shared T cell receptors in the human thymus (dated by TCRdb to 2020 to 2023). A note on the overall study: The study examined how self-reactive, shared T-cell receptor alpha chains are generated in the human thymus.

The germline V gene encodes CDR1 SNHLY and CDR2 FYNNEI. The CDR3, from cysteine to phenylalanine, totals 15 residues. Only the CDR3 DNA is retained, 45 bases long and in frame from the first base. V loses 4 bases, J loses 0 bases, and the germline ends lie 12 bases apart. Library creation used the immunoSEQ multiplex PCR assay. This immuneACCESS table, as held by TCRdb, lists in-frame sequences with V and J called but not all clones. Of the missing ones, under half trace to an unresolved V gene in checked studies; the others have no known cause. Counted in this sample were tens of thousands of clones; more than 90% of them appeared once. The ten largest make up roughly 0.033% of the sample.

The rearranged segments are TRBV2 and TRBJ1-1, with TRBD1 perhaps the D gene, on 6 matching bases. The sequence was collected from a human donor. The sequencing sample was made of thymocytes. This receptor carries the CDR3 CASSVNRAMNTEAFF. The DNA sequence is TGTGCCAGCAGTGTAAACAGGGCTATGAACACTGAAGCTTTCTTT.